The sequence of this T cell receptor beta chain was determined in a study of T cell responses to AZD1222 COVID-19 vaccine. Study outcomes and limitations: When two AZD1222 doses had been given, Spike-specific TCR breadth and depth rose.

The ends were cut back, 0 bases at V and 8 bases at J, with 11 bases in the middle. The CDR3 runs 13 residues. Germline lookup yields CDR1 SGHTS and CDR2 YDEGEE. Produced via immunoSEQ multiplex PCR; TCRdb's table is partial and in-frame only. The sample records about 79,000 clones, 92% being singletons. As to this clone: The target antigen is unknown.

This TCR came from an adult in good health. Sequenced here: peripheral blood, sampled on day 0 of MenACWY control vaccination. This rearrangement joins TRBV5-8 to TRBJ1-2; D is ambiguous. CDR3 bases: TGTGCCAGCAGCTTGGTGGGGTTACGAGGCTACACCTTC. Amino acids: CASSLVGLRGYTF.